The 12 T cell receptor beta chains in this list originate from one sample, sequenced in a study of identical twins. In TCRdb, the 5' RACE reads were re-called with MiXCR into one record per CDR3 protein. The sample comprises 450,000 to 650,000 distinct CDR3 sequences, 13% to 15% of which are singletons, and roughly 0.43% rests with the top ten. These records were also assigned to another study, of yellow fever vaccine responses in identical twins.

Sequencing was performed on CD4+ T cells sorted from blood. The origin of the receptors is a woman aged 18-35 years in good health.

In this sample, this clonotype turned up a few times. V and J are TRBV3-1 and TRBJ2-1; D possibly corresponds to TRBD1 (6 bases). Deletions cut 1 base from V and 11 bases from J, with 15 bases between. This CDR3 has 14 amino acids. Germline V gene lookup returns CDR1 LGHDT and CDR2 YNNKEL (reference sequence). The CDR3 region has the DNA TGTGCCAGCAGCCAAGGGTCCCAGGGACATCAGCAGTTCTTC. The encoded protein is CASSQGSQGHQQFF.

This clonotype was observed a handful of times. The V gene is TRBV19, the J gene TRBJ2-4; D may be TRBD1 or TRBD2 (6 bases each). The CDR3 runs to 16 residues. V was clipped by 7 bases and J by 0 bases, with 16 bases between them. Germline-derived CDR1 and CDR2 are LNHDA and SQIVND (reference sequence). CDR3 loop: CASTGGGQLAKNIQYF. DNA of the CDR3: TGTGCCAGTACCGGTGGGGGGCAGCTAGCCAAAAACATTCAGTACTTC.

There are a few counts of this clonotype. The rearrangement joins TRBV5-1 to TRBJ2-5, with D unclear. Germline CDR1 and CDR2: SGHRS and YFSETQ. V lost 5 bases and J lost 3, with 11 bases in between. The CDR3 length is 13 residues. The chain's CDR3 is CASRGREKETQYF. The CDR3 DNA reads TGCGCCAGCAGAGGGCGAGAAAAAGAGACCCAGTACTTC. Looking up the rest from reference TRBV5-1 and TRBJ2-5 gives the full variable domain: KAGVTQTPRYLIKTRGQQVTLSCSPISGHRSVSWYQQTPGQGLQFLFEYFSETQRNKGNFPGRFSGRQFSNSRSEMNVSTLELGDSALYLCASRGREKETQYFGPGTRLLVL.

The genes are TRBV20-1 and TRBJ1-4; TRBD1 might be the D (6 bases). V was shortened by 2 bases and J by 8 bases, with 21 bases between the two germline ends. In germline, CDR1 is DFQATT, CDR2 SNEGSKA (reference sequence). The CDR3 runs to 16 residues. The CDR3 coding sequence is TGCAGTGCTAGAACCCGTCGTGGGGGGCTAAGCGAAAAACTGTTTTTT. It yields the protein CSARTRRGGLSEKLFF.

The rearrangement joins TRBV27 to TRBJ2-3, with 12 bases fitting TRBD2. The V and J ends lost 5 bases and 5 bases, in that order; junction bases with no gene match: 8. CDR3 length: 16 residues. Germline loops: CDR1 MNHEY, CDR2 SMNVEV (reference sequence). This CDR3 is CASSHYPGLAGDTQYF. The CDR3 coding sequence is TGTGCCAGCAGTCACTACCCGGGACTAGCGGGAGATACGCAGTATTTT.

The chain is built from TRBV6-5 and TRBJ1-2; D is uncertain. CDR1 is MNHEY, CDR2 SVGAGI, per germline. The CDR3 is 15 amino acids. Trimming stripped 2 bases from V and 0 bases from J, with 10 bases between. The CDR3 is CASSYAPAANYGYTF. The CDR3 DNA is TGTGCCAGCAGTTACGCGCCGGCGGCTAACTATGGCTACACCTTC.

This clonotype has more than one count but fewer than ten. V usage is TRBV12-3 or TRBV12-4 and J usage is TRBJ2-7; unclear D gene. CDR3 size: 13 residues. The V and J ends lost 5 bases and 2 bases respectively, with 10 bases between them. This CDR3 is CASSPLRAYEQYF. Written as DNA, the CDR3 is TGTGCCAGCAGTCCCCTTAGGGCCTACGAGCAGTACTTC.

This clonotype is classed as medium-sized. This chain links TRBV12-3 or TRBV12-4 with TRBJ1-6, with D maybe TRBD1 (6 bases). The CDR3 covers 12 residues. Deletions cut 6 bases from V and 9 bases from J, with 9 bases between. The CDR3 reads CASSTGSSPLHF. DNA of the CDR3: TGTGCCAGCAGCACAGGGAGTTCACCCCTCCACTTT.

The J gene is TRBJ1-5, the V gene TRBV4-1; 7 bases match TRBD1. Unmatched junction bases numbered 6, after V lost 1 base and J lost 0 bases. CDR1 and CDR2 (germline): MGHRA, YSYEKL. This CDR3 spans 17 amino acids. The DNA for the CDR3 is TGCGCCAGCAGCCAAGTTCCGACAGGGTTTAGCAATCAGCCCCAGCATTTT. Protein sequence: CASSQVPTGFSNQPQHF.

The chain uses TRBV3-1 and TRBJ2-4; D could derive from TRBD1 or TRBD2 (6 bases each). Germline V gives CDR1 LGHDT, CDR2 YNNKEL (reference sequence). CDR3 length equals 18 residues. Trimming removed 1 base from V and 0 bases from J, with 16 bases in between. This CDR3 is CASSQVGGGHSAKNIQYF. The CDR3, as DNA: TGTGCCAGCAGCCAAGTCGGAGGGGGACATTCAGCCAAAAACATTCAGTACTTC. The full variable domain, completed using reference TRBV3-1 and TRBJ2-4, is DTAVSQTPKYLVTQMGNDKSIKCEQNLGHDTMYWYKQDSKKFLKIMFSYNNKELIINETVPNRFSPKSPDKAHLNLHINSLELGDSAVYFCASSQVGGGHSAKNIQYFGAGTRLSVL.

The chain uses TRBV5-1 and TRBJ2-1, with TRBD2 matching over 9 bases. There are 17 residues in the CDR3. CDR1 and CDR2 from the germline V gene are SGHRS and YFSETQ. Unmatched junction bases numbered 4, after V lost 0 bases and J lost 0 bases. The CDR3: CASSLGGLAHSYNEQFF. The CDR3 bases are TGCGCCAGCAGCTTGGGCGGACTAGCGCACTCCTACAATGAGCAGTTCTTC.

This clonotype appeared a few times. The chain links TRBV20-1 to TRBJ2-7; D is uncertain. Deletions cut 0 bases from V and 6 bases from J, with 6 bases between. Germline CDR1 reads DFQATT; CDR2 reads SNEGSKA (reference sequence). This CDR3 is built from 11 residues. CDR3 bases: TGCAGTGCTAGAGATAGTACCGAGCAGTACGTC. This codes for CSARDSTEQYV.